Shown below are 20 T cell receptor beta chains from a single sample sequenced in a study of monozygotic twins with inflammatory bowel disease. From the 5' RACE reads, TCRdb lists one entry per CDR3 protein and no DNA. This sample carries 350,000 to 500,000 distinct CDR3 sequences, with 2.4% going to the ten biggest clones. Sequenced material: blood. These receptors originate from a human donor with ulcerative colitis or Crohn's disease, or a healthy co-twin of an affected twin (not recorded which).

The chain combines TRBV5-4 with TRBJ2-3; the TRBD1 assignment by TCRdb is unverifiable without DNA. The CDR3 contains 14 residues. Germline V CDR1 and CDR2: SGHNT, YYREEE (reference sequence). The CDR3 protein is CASRGTILTDTQYF.

V is TRBV5-1 and J is TRBJ1-2. This CDR3 spans 12 amino acids. Germline V gene lookup returns CDR1 SGHRS and CDR2 YFSETQ. The CDR3 loop reads CASSPAVGGYTF.

The V call is TRBV18, the J call TRBJ1-1; TCRdb proposes TRBD1, but this gene call is untestable without DNA. The CDR3 totals 14 residues. The germline gives CDR1 KGHSH, CDR2 LQKENI. CDR3 residues: CASSRGTQNTEAFF.

The rearrangement uses TRBV6-2 or TRBV6-3 and TRBJ2-3; TCRdb reports TRBD1, a call that lacks DNA to check it against. CDR1 is MNHEY and CDR2 is SVGEGT in the germline V gene. CDR3 length: 13 amino acids. CDR3 residues: CASTPDTTDTQYF.

CDR3 in amino acids: CASREIEVGTEAFF. The V call is TRBV5-1, the J call TRBJ1-1. The CDR3 has 14 amino acids. Germline V gene sequence: CDR1 SGHRS, CDR2 YFSETQ.

The chain links TRBV15 to TRBJ2-1; the D call of TRBD2 rests on TCRdb alone, since no DNA is present to check it. The CDR3 totals 16 residues. Looked up from germline, CDR1 is LNHNV and CDR2 is YYDKDF (reference sequence). CDR3 loop: CATSRVGSSTLGEQFF.

The gene calls are TRBV7-3 and TRBJ2-7; without DNA, the TCRdb call of TRBD1 cannot be checked. The germline gives CDR1 SGHTA, CDR2 FQGTGA. The CDR3 consists of 13 residues. CDR3 residues: CASSHTEGYEQYF.

The chain's CDR3 is CASSQQQRSTEAFF. This chain links TRBV3-1 with TRBJ1-1. The CDR3 loop spans 14 amino acids. Germline CDR1 is LGHDT and CDR2 is YNNKEL (reference sequence). The full variable domain, completed using reference TRBV3-1 and TRBJ1-1, is DTAVSQTPKYLVTQMGNDKSIKCEQNLGHDTMYWYKQDSKKFLKIMFSYNNKELIINETVPNRFSPKSPDKAHLNLHINSLELGDSAVYFCASSQQQRSTEAFFGQGTRLTVV.

The gene calls are TRBV6-1 and TRBJ1-6; TCRdb calls TRBD1, which cannot be checked without DNA. This CDR3 comprises 15 residues. CDR1 and CDR2 (germline): MNHNS, SASEGT. The CDR3 protein is CASSAAGQFNSPLHF.

This chain connects TRBV24-1 to TRBJ1-1. Germline-derived CDR1 and CDR2 are KGHDR and SFDVKD. This CDR3 comprises 13 residues. The CDR3 region is CATSDFSGIEAFF.

The gene calls are TRBV20-1 and TRBJ2-7; checking the TCRdb D call of TRBD1 is not possible without DNA. Germline V gene sequence: CDR1 DFQATT, CDR2 SNEGSKA (reference sequence). The CDR3 has 12 amino acids. CDR3: CSAGGRSYEQYF.

The J gene is TRBJ2-7, the V gene TRBV5-1; absent DNA, TCRdb's TRBD1 call cannot be checked. Germline V gene sequence: CDR1 SGHRS, CDR2 YFSETQ. The CDR3 totals 14 residues. CDR3 residues: CASSFQQGDYEQYF.

The rearrangement links TRBV28 to TRBJ2-1; with no DNA, the TCRdb D assignment of TRBD1 cannot be verified. Germline loops: CDR1 MDHEN, CDR2 SYDVKM. There are 15 residues in the CDR3. The CDR3 protein is CATRSTVGAYNEQFF.

V usage is TRBV15 and J usage is TRBJ1-4; the TCRdb D gene call, TRBD1, has no DNA to confirm it. Germline lookup yields CDR1 LNHNV and CDR2 YYDKDF (reference sequence). The CDR3 loop spans 16 amino acids. CDR3 loop: CATSWDRGPTNEKLFF.

The chain uses TRBV4-2 and TRBJ2-2; the D call of TRBD1 rests on TCRdb alone, since no DNA is present to check it. The length of the CDR3 is 13 residues. CDR1 is LGHNA and CDR2 is YNFKEQ in the germline V gene. CDR3 sequence: CASRKQGTGELFF.

This sequence joins TRBV5-1 and TRBJ1-2. Germline V gene lookup returns CDR1 SGHRS and CDR2 YFSETQ. The CDR3 is 14 residues long. CDR3 protein: CASSASDSYYGYTF.

The rearrangement links TRBV7-8 to TRBJ2-5; TCRdb returns TRBD1, unconfirmable since there is no DNA. The CDR3 has 13 amino acids. CDR1 is SGHVS and CDR2 is FQNEAQ in the germline V gene. CDR3 residues: CASSLWGGETQYF.

The chain employs TRBV27 and TRBJ1-2; without DNA, the TCRdb call of TRBD1 cannot be checked. Looked up from germline, CDR1 is MNHEY and CDR2 is SMNVEV (reference sequence). The CDR3 runs 12 residues. CDR3 sequence: CARIRTGRGYTF.

V gene TRBV2 combines with J gene TRBJ2-7. The CDR3 runs 13 residues. Looked up from germline, CDR1 is SNHLY and CDR2 is FYNNEI. The CDR3 is CASSEPTSYEQYF.

The chain employs TRBV12-3 or TRBV12-4 and TRBJ1-6; TCRdb's assignment of TRBD1 cannot be checked, as there is no DNA. This CDR3 has 14 amino acids. The CDR3: CASSQTDYNSPLHF.